A single TCR beta chain is shown here with its context. Its antigen is unidentified. The data were obtained in a study of cytomegalovirus exposure and HLA in healthy donors. As for the study in general: Ancestry clustering placed about 80% of approximately 370 genotyped donors in the Caucasian-associated cluster.

Findings of the study overall: Using a false discovery rate of 0.05, a later analysis showed that around 16,000 TCR beta sequences were associated with HLA alleles.

A multiplex PCR was run with 60 Vbeta primers and 13 Jbeta primers. Generated by immunoSEQ multiplex PCR, the TCRdb table keeps only in-frame clones and is missing some. The sample consists of about 62,000 clones, around 87% of them appearing once. Germline loops: CDR1 SQVTM, CDR2 ANQGSEA. Trimming left V 7 bases short and J 8 bases short, with 15 bases between. The CDR3 spans 13 residues. Each donor's status was that of a healthy bone marrow donor. Donors showed nominal health when sampled, although they likely had unrecorded immune exposures. The chain uses TRBV29-1 and TRBJ1-6; tentatively, D is TRBD1 (5 bases). The source material was PBMCs. This sequence originates from a man between 18 and 35 years old in good health and CMV-seronegative. The DNA for the CDR3 is TGCAGCGCAGAGACTTCGGGGGATTCACCCCTCCACTTT. It is translated as CSAETSGDSPLHF.